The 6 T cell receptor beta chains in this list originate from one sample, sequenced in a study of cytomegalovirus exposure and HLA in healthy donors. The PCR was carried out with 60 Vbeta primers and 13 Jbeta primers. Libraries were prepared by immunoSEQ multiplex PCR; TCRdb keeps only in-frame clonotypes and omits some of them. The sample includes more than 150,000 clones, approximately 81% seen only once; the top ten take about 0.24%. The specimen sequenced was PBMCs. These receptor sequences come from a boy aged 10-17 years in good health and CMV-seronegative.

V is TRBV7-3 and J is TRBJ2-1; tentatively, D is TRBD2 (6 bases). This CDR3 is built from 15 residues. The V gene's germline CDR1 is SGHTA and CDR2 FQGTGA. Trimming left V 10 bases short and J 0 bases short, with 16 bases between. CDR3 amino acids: CATSLSGGSYNEQFF. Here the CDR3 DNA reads TGTGCCACCTCTCTTAGCGGAGGCTCCTACAATGAGCAGTTCTTC.

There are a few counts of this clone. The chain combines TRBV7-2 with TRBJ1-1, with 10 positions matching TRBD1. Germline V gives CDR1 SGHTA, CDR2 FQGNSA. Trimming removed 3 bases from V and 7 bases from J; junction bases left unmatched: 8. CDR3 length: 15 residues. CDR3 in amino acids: CASSFDRGRGGEAFF. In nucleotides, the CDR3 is TGTGCCAGCAGCTTTGACAGGGGGCGAGGGGGTGAAGCTTTCTTT.

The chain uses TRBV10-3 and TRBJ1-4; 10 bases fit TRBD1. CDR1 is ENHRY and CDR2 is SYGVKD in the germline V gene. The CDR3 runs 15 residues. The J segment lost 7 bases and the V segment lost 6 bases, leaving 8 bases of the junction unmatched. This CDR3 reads CAISSGQGGGEKLFF. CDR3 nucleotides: TGTGCCATCAGCTCCGGACAGGGGGGTGGTGAAAAACTGTTTTTT.

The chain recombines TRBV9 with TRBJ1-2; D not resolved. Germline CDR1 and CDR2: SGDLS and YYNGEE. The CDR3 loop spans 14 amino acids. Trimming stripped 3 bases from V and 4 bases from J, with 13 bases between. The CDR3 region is CASSAESWPYGYTF. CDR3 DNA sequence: TGTGCCAGCAGCGCCGAATCTTGGCCCTATGGCTACACCTTC.

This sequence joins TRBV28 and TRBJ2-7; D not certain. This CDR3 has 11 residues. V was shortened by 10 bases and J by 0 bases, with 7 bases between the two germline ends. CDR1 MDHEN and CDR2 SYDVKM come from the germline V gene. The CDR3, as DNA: TGTGCCACGGCTAGCTCCTACGAGCAGTACTTC. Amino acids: CATASSYEQYF. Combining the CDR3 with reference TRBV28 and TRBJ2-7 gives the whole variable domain DVKVTQSSRYLVKRTGEKVFLECVQDMDHENMFWYRQDPGLGLRLIYFSYDVKMKEKGDIPEGYSVSREKKERFSLILESASTNQTSMYLCATASSYEQYFGPGTRLTVT.

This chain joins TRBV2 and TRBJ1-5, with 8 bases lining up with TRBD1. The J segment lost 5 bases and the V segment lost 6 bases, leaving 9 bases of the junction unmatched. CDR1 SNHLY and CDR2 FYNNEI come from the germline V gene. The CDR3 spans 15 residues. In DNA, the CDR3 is TGTGCCAGCAGAACCCTGACAGGGGCTGATCAGCCCCAGCATTTT. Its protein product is CASRTLTGADQPQHF.